Listed here are 28 T cell receptor beta chains from one sample, sequenced in a study of identifying expanded T cells in peripheral blood. Assay: immunoSEQ multiplex PCR; the TCRdb copy retains only in-frame clones and omits some. The sample includes 85,000 to 90,000 clones, approximately 86% of them seen just once. The specimen was blood. The receptors stem from a person aged 18 to 70 in good health.

The chain couples TRBV18 to TRBJ1-1; D perhaps matches TRBD1 (5 bases). CDR3 length equals 13 residues. V was pared by 3 bases and J by 7 bases, with 12 bases between. The V gene's germline CDR1 is KGHSH and CDR2 LQKENI. The CDR3 loop is CASSPGENDEAFF. CDR3 in DNA: TGTGCCAGCTCACCGGGGGAAAACGATGAAGCTTTCTTT.

This clone was seen a single time. The rearrangement joins TRBV7-3 to TRBJ2-7; D may be TRBD2 (5 bases). The CDR3 sequence is 15 residues long. V lost 1 base and J 0 bases, leaving 10 bases between the germline ends. CDR1 is SGHTA and CDR2 is FQGTGA in the germline V gene. CDR3 in DNA: TGTGCCAGCAGCTTAAGTTATGGGAGCTCCTACGAGCAGTACTTC. Translating gives CASSLSYGSSYEQYF.

The V call is TRBV30, the J call TRBJ1-4; D might be TRBD1 (5 bases). CDR3 length equals 12 residues. Germline V gene data show CDR1 as GTSNPN and CDR2 as SVGIG (reference sequence). The V end was cut by 6 bases, the J end by 7 bases, with 12 bases between. CDR3 region: CACGGYSEKLFF. In DNA form, the CDR3 reads TGTGCCTGCGGGGGTTACAGTGAAAAACTGTTTTTT.

CDR3 nucleotides: TGTGCCAGCAGTAATCTCGGGAGGGACGGTGTCGGCTACACCTTC. As protein: CASSNLGRDGVGYTF. The gene calls are TRBV6-5 and TRBJ1-2, with a weak D call TRBD1 (5 bases). The CDR3 is 15 residues long. V was cut by 5 bases and J by 8 bases, with 21 bases left in between. CDR1 and CDR2 from the germline V gene are MNHEY and SVGAGI.

The chain links TRBV5-1 to TRBJ2-2, with 8 bases fitting TRBD1. CDR1 and CDR2 (germline): SGHRS, YFSETQ. The V and J ends lost 4 bases and 6 bases, in that order; junction bases with no gene match: 11. CDR3 length equals 16 residues. Here the CDR3 reads CASSLAGQVISGELFF. Written as DNA, the CDR3 is TGCGCCAGCAGCCTGGCGGGACAGGTTATATCCGGGGAGCTGTTTTTT.

This chain joins TRBV19 and TRBJ1-2; D is possibly TRBD1 (5 bases). Germline V lookup: CDR1 LNHDA, CDR2 SQIVND (reference sequence). The CDR3 length is 14 residues. Trimming removed 3 bases from V and 1 base from J, with 9 bases in between. The CDR3 DNA is TGTGCCAGTAGTATGTCCGGGGGTAACTATGGCTACACCTTC. This encodes CASSMSGGNYGYTF.

The rearrangement links TRBV25-1 to TRBJ1-2; D remains ambiguous. Per germline, CDR1 MGHDK and CDR2 SYGVNS. The CDR3 loop spans 14 amino acids. Trimming took 8 bases from V and 4 from J, leaving 17 bases between them. CDR3 coding DNA: TGTGCCAGCGCGAAAGGAAACCCACCCTATGGCTACACCTTC. It is translated as CASAKGNPPYGYTF.

V usage is TRBV6-6 and J usage is TRBJ1-1, with TRBD1 matching over 7 bases. V shed 7 bases and J 10 bases; nucleotides not matched to a gene: 15. CDR1 and CDR2 (germline): MNHNY, SVGAGI (reference sequence). CDR3 length: 14 amino acids. CDR3: CASNPQGSQSGAFF. The CDR3 DNA follows: TGTGCCAGCAACCCACAGGGGTCCCAATCGGGAGCTTTCTTT.

This chain uses TRBV7-8 with TRBJ2-2; D unclear. The V end lost 0 bases, the J end lost 4 bases, and 3 bases lay between the germline ends. Germline lookup yields CDR1 SGHVS and CDR2 FQNEAQ. This CDR3 spans 13 amino acids. CDR3 DNA: TGTGCCAGCAGCTTAGCCTCCACCGGGGAGCTGTTTTTT. This sequence encodes CASSLASTGELFF.

The chain is built from TRBV30 and TRBJ1-6, with 7 positions matching TRBD1. The CDR3 has 14 residues. Germline V CDR1 and CDR2: GTSNPN, SVGIG (reference sequence). Germline trimming cut 1 base from V and 11 bases from J; bases unmatched to any gene: 8. CDR3 in amino acids: CAWSAGGGGAPLHF. The CDR3 DNA reads as TGTGCCTGGAGTGCAGGGGGGGGAGGGGCACCCCTCCACTTT.

The chain couples TRBV28 to TRBJ2-4, with a tentative D call TRBD1 (6 bases). Germline V gives CDR1 MDHEN, CDR2 SYDVKM. The CDR3 is 15 residues long. Trimming took off 4 bases at V and 1 base at J, with 11 bases between the two ends. The CDR3 protein is CASSYRDGAKNIQYF. The DNA of the CDR3 is TGTGCCAGCAGTTACAGGGATGGGGCCAAAAACATTCAGTACTTC.

V and J are TRBV7-8 and TRBJ2-3; TRBD1 agrees at 8 bases. Germline V gene data show CDR1 as SGHVS and CDR2 as FQNEAQ. Losses at the gene ends were 3 bases for V and 1 base for J; bases not matched to a gene: 0. This CDR3 region has 14 residues. CDR3 in amino acids: CASSLDRGTDTQYF. DNA of the CDR3: TGTGCCAGCAGCTTGGACAGGGGCACAGATACGCAGTATTTT.

V usage is TRBV10-3 and J usage is TRBJ2-7, with TRBD1 matching 7 bases. The CDR3 runs to 14 residues. Germline CDR1 ENHRY, CDR2 SYGVKD. The J segment lost 2 bases and the V segment lost 3 bases, leaving 4 bases of the junction unmatched. CDR3 amino acids: CAISDGQGAYEQYF. Here the CDR3 DNA reads TGTGCCATCAGTGACGGTCAGGGGGCCTACGAGCAGTACTTC.

V gene TRBV18 combines with J gene TRBJ2-4; D is undetermined. Trimming stripped 0 bases from V and 9 bases from J, with 15 bases between. The length of the CDR3 is 15 residues. In germline, CDR1 is KGHSH, CDR2 LQKENI. Written as DNA, the CDR3 is TGTGCCAGCTCACCACCGGGCACGACACCGGGCATTCAGTACTTC. Protein: CASSPPGTTPGIQYF.

The chain joins TRBV6-5 to TRBJ1-1, with D uncertain. The CDR3 contains 14 residues. CDR1 is MNHEY, CDR2 SVGAGI, per germline. Trimming took off 2 bases at V and 0 bases at J, with 7 bases between the two ends. CDR3 DNA: TGTGCCAGCAGTTACGCCGTAATGAACACTGAAGCTTTCTTT. Residues: CASSYAVMNTEAFF.

The rearrangement links TRBV27 to TRBJ2-7; 10 bases match TRBD2. This CDR3 spans 16 amino acids. The junction had 13 bases not matched to a gene; V was cut back by 5 bases and J by 6 bases. Germline V lookup: CDR1 MNHEY, CDR2 SMNVEV (reference sequence). The CDR3, as DNA: TGTGCCAGCAGTCAAGCGGGGGGGCAAAGGTTGGTCGAGCAGTACTTC. It yields the protein CASSQAGGQRLVEQYF.

J is TRBJ1-1 and V is TRBV5-1; 8 positions agree with TRBD1. The CDR3 is made up of 13 amino acids. Per germline, CDR1 SGHRS and CDR2 YFSETQ. V lost 3 bases and J lost 4; bases outside the gene matches: 2. The CDR3 DNA follows: TGCGCCAGCAGCTCAACAGGGGGCACTGAAGCTTTCTTT. Protein: CASSSTGGTEAFF.

V and J are TRBV7-2 and TRBJ2-5, with D uncertain. Trimming pared 5 bases from V and 5 bases from J, leaving 9 bases between. Germline-derived CDR1 and CDR2 are SGHTA and FQGNSA. This CDR3 is built from 12 residues. DNA for the CDR3: TGTGCCAGCAGCACCCCCAGGGAGACCCAGTACTTC. Its translation: CASSTPRETQYF.

The chain employs TRBV9 and TRBJ1-1; possible D gene TRBD1, 5 bases. The CDR3 consists of 13 residues. CDR1 is SGDLS, CDR2 YYNGEE, per germline. The V gene lost 3 bases and the J gene lost 1 base, with 7 bases spanning the gap. CDR3 sequence (DNA): TGTGCCAGCAGCGCGGGGGGGAACACTGAAGCTTTCTTT. Protein sequence: CASSAGGNTEAFF. The full variable domain, with the rest looked up from reference TRBV9 and TRBJ1-1, is DSGVTQTPKHLITATGQRVTLRCSPRSGDLSVYWYQQSLDQGLQFLIQYYNGEERAKGNILERFSAQQFPDLHSELNLSSLELGDSALYFCASSAGGNTEAFFGQGTRLTVV.

This chain links TRBV14 with TRBJ1-2; the D gene is possibly TRBD1 (6 bases). Germline assignment: CDR1 SGHDN and CDR2 FVKESK. Trimming shortened V by 0 bases and J by 2 bases, and 16 bases separated the two germline ends. The CDR3 contains 17 residues. The CDR3 here is CASSQDRGYRTNYGYTF. CDR3 DNA: TGTGCCAGCAGCCAAGATAGGGGGTATCGGACGAACTATGGCTACACCTTC.

This sequence joins TRBV7-6 and TRBJ1-5, with D perhaps matching TRBD1 (6 bases). Between the trimmed V and J ends, which lost 10 bases and 4 bases, there was a span of 17 bases. Germline loops: CDR1 SGHVS, CDR2 FNYEAQ. The CDR3 has 14 residues. In DNA form, the CDR3 reads TGTGCCACCGGGGGGCAGGGGATTAATCAGCCCCAGCATTTT. This codes for CATGGQGINQPQHF.

The rearrangement joins TRBV9 to TRBJ2-5; 8 nucleotides match TRBD2. The ends lost 0 bases at V and 7 bases at J; junction bases unmatched: 11. Looked up from germline, CDR1 is SGDLS and CDR2 is YYNGEE. This CDR3 region has 16 residues. The CDR3 sequence: CASSVGRTSIGGTQYF. The CDR3 bases are TGTGCCAGCAGCGTAGGACGGACTAGCATCGGCGGGACCCAGTACTTC.

Only a few counts were recorded for this clone. The V gene is TRBV14, the J gene TRBJ2-7; 7 bases map to TRBD1. The CDR3 contains 14 residues. After removal of 6 bases from V and 1 base from J, the junction contained 6 bases not matched to a gene. Germline V gene sequence: CDR1 SGHDN, CDR2 FVKESK. The CDR3 DNA is TGTGCCAGCAGAGGGACAGACTATTCCTACGAGCAGTACTTC. Protein sequence: CASRGTDYSYEQYF.

This chain links TRBV7-2 with TRBJ2-7; maybe TRBD2 (6 bases). The CDR3 has 13 residues. The V and J ends lost 3 bases and 7 bases respectively, with 13 bases between them. The germline V gene has CDR1 SGHTA and CDR2 FQGNSA. The CDR3 sequence: CASSFRDSREQYF. CDR3 nucleotide sequence: TGTGCCAGCAGCTTCCGGGACTCCAGAGAGCAGTACTTC.

The chain is built from TRBV6-5 and TRBJ2-3; 14 nucleotides line up with TRBD2. Germline V gene lookup returns CDR1 MNHEY and CDR2 SVGAGI. With V trimmed by 6 bases and J by 6 bases, 2 bases remained unmatched. CDR3 size: 14 residues. The CDR3 region has the DNA TGTGCCAGCAGCCGACTAGCGGGGGGGGATACGCAGTATTTT. It specifies CASSRLAGGDTQYF.

J is TRBJ1-3 and V is TRBV7-2, with a weak D call TRBD1 (5 bases). The CDR3 loop spans 15 amino acids. Germline assignment: CDR1 SGHTA and CDR2 FQGNSA. Trimming pared 5 bases from V and 4 bases from J, leaving 15 bases between. The CDR3 coding sequence is TGTGCCAGCAGCCCCGGGAGGGGCGAAGGAAACACCATATATTTT. Translating it yields CASSPGRGEGNTIYF.

The CDR3 is CAWSVGGHGYTEAFF. As DNA, the CDR3 is TGTGCCTGGAGTGTCGGGGGGCATGGGTACACTGAAGCTTTCTTT. The chain recombines TRBV30 with TRBJ1-1, with D possibly being TRBD1 (6 bases). Germline-derived CDR1 and CDR2 are GTSNPN and SVGIG (reference sequence). Trimming left V 0 bases short and J 3 bases short, with 14 bases between. CDR3 length: 15 residues.

The rearrangement joins TRBV7-2 to TRBJ1-1, with D uncertain. CDR3 length: 13 amino acids. Trimming stripped 5 bases from V and 0 bases from J, with 7 bases between. CDR1 is SGHTA, CDR2 FQGNSA, per germline. As DNA, the CDR3 is TGTGCCAGCAGCCAAACCTTGAACACTGAAGCTTTCTTT. It codes for CASSQTLNTEAFF.